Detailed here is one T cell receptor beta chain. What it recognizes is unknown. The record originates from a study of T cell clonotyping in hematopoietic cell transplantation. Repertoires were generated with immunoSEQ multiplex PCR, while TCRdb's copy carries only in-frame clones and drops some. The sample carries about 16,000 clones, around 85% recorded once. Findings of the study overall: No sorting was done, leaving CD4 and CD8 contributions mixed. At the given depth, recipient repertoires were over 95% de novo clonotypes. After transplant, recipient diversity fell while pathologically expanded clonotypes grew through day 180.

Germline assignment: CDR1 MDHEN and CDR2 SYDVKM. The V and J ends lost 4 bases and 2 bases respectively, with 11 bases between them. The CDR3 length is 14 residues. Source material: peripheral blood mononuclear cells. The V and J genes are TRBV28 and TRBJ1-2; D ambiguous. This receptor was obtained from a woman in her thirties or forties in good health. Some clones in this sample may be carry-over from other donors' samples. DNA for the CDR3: TGTGCCAGCAGTTCCGCCAGGTTAAACTATGGCTACACCTTC. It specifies CASSSARLNYGYTF.